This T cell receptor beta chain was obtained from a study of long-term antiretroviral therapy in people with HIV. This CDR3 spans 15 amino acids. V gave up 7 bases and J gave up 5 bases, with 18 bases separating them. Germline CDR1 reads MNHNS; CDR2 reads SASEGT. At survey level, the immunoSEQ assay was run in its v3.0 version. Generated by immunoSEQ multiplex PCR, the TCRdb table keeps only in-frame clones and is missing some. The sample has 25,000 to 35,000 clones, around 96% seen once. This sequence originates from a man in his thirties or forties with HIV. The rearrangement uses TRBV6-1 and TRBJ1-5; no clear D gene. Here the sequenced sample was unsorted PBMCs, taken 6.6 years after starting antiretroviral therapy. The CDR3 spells CASIQRSGIYQPQHF. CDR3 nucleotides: TGTGCCAGCATCCAACGTTCTGGCATCTATCAGCCCCAGCATTTT.